A single sample is the source of the 11 T cell receptor beta chains below, sequenced in a study of cytomegalovirus exposure and HLA in healthy donors. PCR was performed using 60 Vbeta and 13 Jbeta primers. TCRdb's copy holds only in-frame clones and misses some; the assay was immunoSEQ multiplex PCR. This table has over 45,000 clones, 65% to 85% appearing once. The sequencing input was PBMCs. The receptors here all came from a boy aged 5-17 years in good health and CMV-seropositive.

This clone was seen only once. CDR3 sequence: CASSSQGTAPLHF. In DNA form, the CDR3 reads TGTGCCAGCAGTTCTCAGGGGACGGCACCCCTCCACTTT. The V and J genes are TRBV5-5 and TRBJ1-6, with a possible D match to TRBD1 (6 bases). Germline V gene data show CDR1 as SGHKS and CDR2 as YYEKEE (reference sequence). The CDR3 consists of 13 residues. V was clipped by 5 bases and J by 11 bases, with 14 bases between them.

The chain joins TRBV5-6 to TRBJ1-6; unclear D gene. Between the trimmed V and J ends, which lost 0 bases and 14 bases, there was a span of 9 bases. Germline V CDR1 and CDR2: SGHDT, YYEEEE. There are 12 residues in the CDR3. The CDR3: CASSLGAVALHF. The CDR3 region has the DNA TGTGCCAGCAGCTTGGGGGCCGTAGCCCTCCACTTT.

The chain is built from TRBV19 and TRBJ1-4; D is ambiguous. The CDR3 runs 13 residues. V shed 7 bases and J shed 6 bases, with 12 bases lying between them. CDR1 and CDR2 from the germline V gene are LNHDA and SQIVND (reference sequence). The CDR3 region is CASTDVRDEKLFF. The CDR3 region has the DNA TGTGCCAGTACCGACGTGAGGGATGAAAAACTGTTTTTT. The full variable domain, in which reference TRBV19 and TRBJ1-4 provide the parts outside the CDR3, is DGGITQSPKYLFRKEGQNVTLSCEQNLNHDAMYWYRQDPGQGLRLIYYSQIVNDFQKGDIAEGYSVSREKKESFPLTVTSAQKNPTAFYLCASTDVRDEKLFFGSGTQLSVL.

This chain joins TRBV12-5 and TRBJ2-7, with TRBD1 matching over 7 bases. J gave up 5 bases and V 1 base, and 8 bases lay outside the gene matches. Germline CDR1 and CDR2: LGHNT and FRNRAP. The CDR3 runs to 15 residues. CDR3 coding DNA: TGTGCTAGTGGTTTGGACCCGAACAGGGGCGACGAGCAGTACTTC. Amino acids: CASGLDPNRGDEQYF.

The chain combines TRBV14 with TRBJ2-3; tentative D call: TRBD2 (6 bases). The CDR3 contains 15 residues. From germline, CDR1 is SGHDN and CDR2 FVKESK. V was trimmed by 0 bases and J by 4 bases, leaving 11 bases between them. CDR3 amino acids: CASSQDLRRADTQYF. For the CDR3, the DNA is TGTGCCAGCAGCCAAGATTTGAGGAGGGCAGATACGCAGTATTTT.

The rearrangement joins TRBV6-1 to TRBJ1-3; a possible D gene is TRBD1 (6 bases). The CDR3 contains 15 residues. CDR1 and CDR2 (germline): MNHNS, SASEGT. V lost 4 bases and J lost 0, with 10 bases in between. The CDR3 sequence: CASSATGYSGNTIYF. The CDR3, as DNA: TGTGCCAGCAGTGCGACAGGTTACTCTGGAAACACCATATATTTT.

The chain is built from TRBV11-2 and TRBJ1-2; TRBD1 matches 9 bases. Germline V gene sequence: CDR1 SGHAT, CDR2 FQNNGV. The CDR3 extends over 14 amino acids. V dropped 5 bases and J dropped 7; count of bases not matched to a gene: 8. The CDR3 DNA is TGTGCCAGCAGCGCCACAGGGGGCTTTCGTGGCTACACCTTC. Translated: CASSATGGFRGYTF.

The V gene is TRBV25-1, the J gene TRBJ2-5; 8 positions match TRBD2. Matching the DNA end better, TRBJ2-7 makes the J call doubtful. Germline V gene data show CDR1 as MGHDK and CDR2 as SYGVNS. The CDR3 extends over 15 amino acids. In DNA, the CDR3 is TGTGCCAGCACCTATACTAGCGGCAGCTCCTACGAGCAGTACTTC. Translated, it gives CASTYTSGSSYEQYF.

The rearrangement joins TRBV5-1 to TRBJ1-2, with 9 positions matching TRBD1. Germline lookup yields CDR1 SGHRS and CDR2 YFSETQ. Trimming at V came to 0 bases and at J to 7 bases, leaving 7 bases not matched to a gene. The CDR3 loop spans 15 amino acids. This CDR3 is CASSLGGQGAFGYTF. CDR3 bases: TGCGCCAGCAGCTTGGGGGGACAGGGAGCGTTTGGCTACACCTTC.

The chain is built from TRBV4-1 and TRBJ2-7, with TRBD1 identical over 7 bases. This CDR3 is built from 14 residues. Germline V lookup: CDR1 MGHRA, CDR2 YSYEKL. V trimming: 1 base; J trimming: 5 bases; junction bases outside the gene matches: 5. CDR3 protein: CASSQGTGFDEQYF. DNA for the CDR3: TGCGCCAGCAGCCAAGGGACAGGATTCGACGAGCAGTACTTC.

This rearrangement joins TRBV11-2 to TRBJ2-7, with D perhaps matching TRBD2 (6 bases). The V end was cut by 5 bases, the J end by 7 bases, with 18 bases between. Germline CDR1 is SGHAT and CDR2 is FQNNGV. The CDR3 has 14 amino acids. The CDR3: CASSTMGLRREQYF. As DNA, the CDR3 is TGTGCCAGCAGCACAATGGGACTGCGGAGGGAGCAGTACTTC. The full variable domain, rest sourced from reference TRBV11-2 and TRBJ2-7, is EAGVAQSPRYKIIEKRQSVAFWCNPISGHATLYWYQQILGQGPKLLIQFQNNGVVDDSQLPKDRFSAERLKGVDSTLKIQPAKLEDSAVYLCASSTMGLRREQYFGPGTRLTVT.